These 7 T cell receptor beta chains share one sample of origin, sequenced in a study of siplizumab effects on memory and regulatory T cells. Here immunoSEQ multiplex PCR was the method, and the copy in TCRdb shows in-frame clones only, minus some. Counted here are fewer than 110,000 clones, 80% to 95% occurring once; the ten biggest clones make up about 11%. Input material: non-Treg CD4+ T cells sorted from blood. These receptors were taken from a human donor in good health.

The chain employs TRBV15 and TRBJ1-1; D unresolved. The CDR3 has 15 amino acids. From germline, CDR1 is LNHNV and CDR2 YYDKDF (reference sequence). Trimming pared 0 bases from V and 4 bases from J, leaving 12 bases between. The CDR3 coding sequence is TGTGCCACCAGCAGAGATCTCGCGGGGTCCACTGAAGCTTTCTTT. Its protein product is CATSRDLAGSTEAFF.

This clone occurred once. The chain uses TRBV14 and TRBJ2-4, with 9 bases identical to TRBD2. The CDR3 sequence is 15 residues long. The V and J ends lost 5 bases and 7 bases, in that order; junction bases with no gene match: 9. Germline V gene lookup returns CDR1 SGHDN and CDR2 FVKESK. The CDR3 sequence: CASSTGSGRGNIQYF. The CDR3 nucleotides are TGTGCCAGCAGCACAGGTAGCGGGAGAGGCAACATTCAGTACTTC. The variable domain in full, with the rest retrieved from reference TRBV14 and TRBJ2-4, is EAGVTQFPSHSVIEKGQTVTLRCDPISGHDNLYWYRRVMGKEIKFLLHFVKESKQDESGMPNNRFLAERTGGTYSTLKVQPAELEDSGVYFCASSTGSGRGNIQYFGAGTRLSVL.

The V and J genes are TRBV19 and TRBJ2-3, with D possibly TRBD2 on 6 matching bases. Germline V CDR1 and CDR2: LNHDA, SQIVND (reference sequence). This CDR3 contains 14 residues. V shed 2 bases and J shed 10 bases, with 16 bases lying between them. CDR3 protein: CASSINPRGTAQYF. In DNA, the CDR3 is TGTGCCAGTAGTATAAACCCACGGGGGACGGCGCAGTATTTT.

The gene calls are TRBV19 and TRBJ1-4; weak D call: TRBD1 (5 bases). Germline-derived CDR1 and CDR2 are LNHDA and SQIVND (reference sequence). The length of the CDR3 is 15 residues. The ends were cut back, 9 bases at V and 8 bases at J, with 22 bases in the middle. CDR3 loop: CASKETGRGEEKLFF. For the CDR3, the DNA is TGTGCCAGCAAGGAAACGGGACGGGGCGAGGAAAAACTGTTTTTT.

The chain couples TRBV11-1 to TRBJ1-1; 7 bases fit TRBD1. After removal of 5 bases from V and 0 bases from J, the junction contained 6 bases not matched to a gene. The CDR3 loop spans 15 amino acids. The V gene's germline CDR1 is SGHAT and CDR2 FQDESV (reference sequence). The CDR3 bases are TGTGCCAGCAGCCCTGAGACAGGGTTGAACACTGAAGCTTTCTTT. This translates into CASSPETGLNTEAFF.

The chain has TRBV12-5 and TRBJ2-3; either TRBD1 or TRBD2 may fit D (5 bases each). Germline V gives CDR1 LGHNT, CDR2 FRNRAP. Between the trimmed V and J ends, which lost 4 bases and 9 bases, there was a span of 11 bases. The CDR3 is 12 amino acids. CDR3 nucleotide sequence: TGTGCTAGTGGTTGGGGACCAGGAACGCAGTATTTT. Its protein is CASGWGPGTQYF.

This clone was observed a few times. J is TRBJ2-6 and V is TRBV18, with D perhaps TRBD1 or TRBD2 (5 bases each). CDR1 is KGHSH and CDR2 is LQKENI in the germline V gene. The CDR3 extends over 18 amino acids. Trimming took off 3 bases at V and 4 bases at J, with 19 bases between the two ends. Here the CDR3 DNA reads TGTGCCAGCTCACCCGTGCAGGGAGCAATTTTGGGGGCCAACGTCCTGACTTTC. This codes for CASSPVQGAILGANVLTF.